The sample holds a few counts of the clone carrying this TCR beta chain. What it recognizes is unknown. The CDR3 runs 18 residues. Germline V gene data show CDR1 as SGHAT and CDR2 as FQNNGV. The junction had 8 bases not matched to a gene; V was cut back by 1 base and J by 1 base. Assay used: immunoSEQ multiplex PCR; TCRdb lists only in-frame clones, some missing. The table has 7,000 to 9,500 clones, about 80% seen once. The data are from a study of chemoradiotherapy in HPV16-positive cancers. Samples were taken several times over chemoradiotherapy. The study's findings and limits: The functional HPV-specific definition rests on just a couple of HPV16-positive patients.

The sample was taken from a patient who underwent chemoradiotherapy. The TCR sequence derives from a human donor with HPV-associated anogenital cancer. The V call is TRBV11-2, the J call TRBJ2-1; TRBD2 agrees at 9 bases. The CDR3 spells CASSLVAGGPISYNEQFF. The CDR3 bases are TGTGCCAGCAGCTTAGTCGCGGGGGGGCCTATTTCCTACAATGAGCAGTTCTTC.